The 22 T cell receptor beta chains given below trace back to one sample, sequenced in a study of blood T cell repertoires in COVID-19 (dated by TCRdb to the early 2020s). The library was produced with the immunoSEQ multiplex PCR assay. Not all clones reach the TCRdb copy of this immuneACCESS table, which keeps in-frame sequences only. Checked studies attribute under half of the gap to unresolved V genes and leave the rest unexplained. In this sample the table shows about 180,000 clones, 80% to 90% of which occur a single time. In total, the top ten clones hold about 8.4% of the sample. The sequencing input was PBMCs or T cells enriched from blood (not recorded which). The receptor source for this set is a woman younger than 35 who had recovered from COVID-19.

V and J are TRBV7-2 and TRBJ2-3; no clear D. The V end lost 8 bases, the J end lost 2 bases, and 8 bases lay between the germline ends. The CDR3 has 12 amino acids. Germline CDR1 is SGHTA and CDR2 is FQGNSA. DNA of the CDR3: TGTGCCAGCCACTCGCTCACAGATACGCAGTATTTT. Residues: CASHSLTDTQYF.

The chain carries TRBV20-1 and TRBJ2-7, with D unclear. Germline V gene lookup returns CDR1 DFQATT and CDR2 SNEGSKA (reference sequence). Trimming left V 6 bases short and J 2 bases short, with 8 bases between. The CDR3 covers 11 residues. The CDR3 spells CSARFPYEQYF. The CDR3 region has the DNA TGCAGTGCCCGGTTTCCCTACGAGCAGTACTTC.

The V call is TRBV2, the J call TRBJ2-1; tentatively, D is TRBD1 (7 bases). Trimming took 4 bases from V and 3 from J, leaving 13 bases between them. This CDR3 spans 15 amino acids. Germline V gene sequence: CDR1 SNHLY, CDR2 FYNNEI. The CDR3 coding sequence is TGTGCCAGCAGTGGCGGGACAGCAAACTACAATGAGCAGTTCTTC. This codes for CASSGGTANYNEQFF.

The chain links TRBV5-1 to TRBJ1-1; no clear D. The CDR3 runs 13 residues. V was clipped by 3 bases and J by 3 bases, with 9 bases between them. The germline V gene has CDR1 SGHRS and CDR2 YFSETQ. As DNA, the CDR3 is TGCGCCAGCAGCTCATACGGGGACACTGAAGCTTTCTTT. Its translation is CASSSYGDTEAFF.

The chain combines TRBV5-5 with TRBJ2-3; D perhaps matches TRBD1 (6 bases). The CDR3 spans 15 residues. The ends were cut back, 0 bases at V and 4 bases at J, with 12 bases in the middle. Germline V lookup: CDR1 SGHKS, CDR2 YYEKEE (reference sequence). CDR3 amino acids: CASSLEQGWSDTQYF. The CDR3 DNA reads TGTGCCAGCAGCTTGGAGCAGGGGTGGTCAGATACGCAGTATTTT.

The chain is built from TRBV7-9 and TRBJ1-4; D gene ambiguous. CDR3 length equals 16 residues. Trimming took off 5 bases at V and 0 bases at J, with 13 bases between the two ends. The germline V gene has CDR1 SEHNR and CDR2 FQNEAQ (reference sequence). CDR3 loop: CASSPLGRSTNEKLFF. The CDR3 region has the DNA TGTGCCAGCAGCCCCCTGGGCAGATCAACTAATGAAAAACTGTTTTTT.

The chain joins TRBV20-1 to TRBJ2-3; D ambiguous. The V end was cut by 3 bases, the J end by 2 bases, with 9 bases between. Germline CDR1 reads DFQATT; CDR2 reads SNEGSKA (reference sequence). CDR3 length equals 13 residues. CDR3 protein: CSASGGITDTQYF. Here the CDR3 DNA reads TGCAGTGCTAGTGGCGGAATCACAGATACGCAGTATTTT.

This clone was found once. The chain joins TRBV24-1 to TRBJ2-3; possible D gene TRBD2, 5 bases. This CDR3 region has 16 residues. Germline lookup yields CDR1 KGHDR and CDR2 SFDVKD. V lost 2 bases to trimming and J lost 3 bases, with 14 bases between them. The DNA for the CDR3 is TGTGCCACCAGTGATTCTCGAGGGTTTTTTACAGATACGCAGTATTTT. Amino acids: CATSDSRGFFTDTQYF.

This sequence joins TRBV19 and TRBJ2-2; TRBD1 aligns across 9 bases. Looked up from germline, CDR1 is LNHDA and CDR2 is SQIVND (reference sequence). After removal of 4 bases from V and 6 bases from J, the junction contained 9 bases not matched to a gene. The CDR3 contains 16 residues. CDR3 DNA: TGTGCCAGTAGTACCACACAGGGGGCGCGTCCCGGGGAGCTGTTTTTT. Translation gives CASSTTQGARPGELFF.

The rearrangement joins TRBV9 to TRBJ2-3, with D maybe TRBD2 (5 bases). Per the germline V gene, CDR1 is SGDLS and CDR2 is YYNGEE. The CDR3 spans 13 residues. Deletions cut 2 bases from V and 6 bases from J, with 10 bases between. This CDR3 is CASSVPSIDTQYF. CDR3 coding DNA: TGTGCCAGCAGCGTCCCTAGCATCGATACGCAGTATTTT.

The rearrangement joins TRBV4-2 to TRBJ2-1, with D possibly being TRBD1 (7 bases). Between the trimmed V and J ends, which lost 1 base and 6 bases, there was a span of 40 bases. CDR1 and CDR2 from the germline V gene are LGHNA and YNFKEQ. The length of the CDR3 is 24 residues. The CDR3 nucleotides are TGTGCCAGCAGCCAAGGATGGGGCGGTGAGGGGGCGCGATTAAGAGTGCCGGAGGGCAATGAGCAGTTCTTC. Its protein product is CASSQGWGGEGARLRVPEGNEQFF.

In its sample, this clone was seen a few times. One junction end disagrees with the germline gene, perhaps due to a read error. The chain joins TRBV7-9 to TRBJ1-2; possible D gene TRBD1, 6 bases. CDR1 SEHNR and CDR2 FQNEAQ come from the germline V gene (reference sequence). The CDR3 length is 13 residues. For the CDR3, the DNA is TGTGCCAGCAGCTACTCCGGGACATCGGCTTACGCCTTC. As protein: CASSYSGTSAYAF.

J is TRBJ2-7 and V is TRBV18; D might be TRBD2 (6 bases). The germline V gene encodes CDR1 KGHSH and CDR2 LQKENI. Trimming took 3 bases from V and 0 from J, leaving 18 bases between them. This CDR3 has 17 residues. CDR3 sequence reads: CASSPPFRDFDSYEQYF. In DNA, the CDR3 is TGTGCCAGCTCACCTCCCTTCCGGGACTTCGACTCCTACGAGCAGTACTTC. Full variable domain (missing parts from reference TRBV18 and TRBJ2-7): NAGVMQNPRHLVRRRGQEARLRCSPMKGHSHVYWYRQLPEEGLKFMVYLQKENIIDESGMPKERFSAEFPKEGPSILRIQQVVRGDSAAYFCASSPPFRDFDSYEQYFGPGTRLTVT.

This chain joins TRBV4-2 and TRBJ1-1; 8 bases match TRBD1. Germline V gene data show CDR1 as LGHNA and CDR2 as YNFKEQ. After removal of 4 bases from V and 11 bases from J, the junction contained 21 bases not matched to a gene. CDR3 length: 17 amino acids. CDR3 nucleotides: TGTGCCAGCAGCCGCCTACAGGGGGGGCCGATGTCAGGTGAGGCTTTCTTT. As protein: CASSRLQGGPMSGEAFF.

This clone was observed a handful of times. The chain uses TRBV5-1 and TRBJ2-1, with TRBD1 identical over 8 bases. The CDR3 sequence is 14 residues long. V gave up 7 bases and J gave up 5 bases; unmatched junction bases: 8. Germline V gives CDR1 SGHRS, CDR2 YFSETQ. The DNA for the CDR3 is TGCGCCAGCGCGGAGCAGGGGGCCCACAATGAGCAGTTCTTC. Protein product: CASAEQGAHNEQFF. Based on the CDR3 plus reference TRBV5-1 and TRBJ2-1, the full variable domain is KAGVTQTPRYLIKTRGQQVTLSCSPISGHRSVSWYQQTPGQGLQFLFEYFSETQRNKGNFPGRFSGRQFSNSRSEMNVSTLELGDSALYLCASAEQGAHNEQFFGPGTRLTVL.

The genes are TRBV27 and TRBJ1-1; D unresolved. The CDR3 has 15 amino acids. The germline V gene encodes CDR1 MNHEY and CDR2 SMNVEV (reference sequence). The V end was cut by 6 bases, the J end by 0 bases, with 14 bases between. The CDR3 bases are TGTGCCAGCAGCCGCGCGGTGAACATGAACACTGAAGCTTTCTTT. This translates into CASSRAVNMNTEAFF.

This chain joins TRBV12-3 or TRBV12-4 and TRBJ1-1; D is possibly TRBD1 (6 bases). The CDR3 length is 13 residues. Between the trimmed V and J ends, which lost 5 bases and 4 bases, there was a span of 11 bases. The DNA for the CDR3 is TGTGCCAGCAGTCCGGACAGCGCCACTGAAGCTTTCTTT. Protein product: CASSPDSATEAFF.

V is TRBV6-5 and J is TRBJ2-1; the match to TRBD2 covers 11 bases. The V segment lost 7 bases and the J segment 9 bases; nucleotides outside the gene matches: 11. The CDR3 covers 15 residues. Germline V gene lookup returns CDR1 MNHEY and CDR2 SVGAGI. The CDR3 DNA reads TGTGCCAGCATCAAGGAGACTAGCGGGAAAGGTGAGCAGTTCTTC. This sequence encodes CASIKETSGKGEQFF.

This clone was seen just once. The chain employs TRBV5-5 and TRBJ1-1; D is perhaps TRBD1 (5 bases). The V and J ends lost 6 bases and 5 bases respectively, with 17 bases between them. CDR1 is SGHKS, CDR2 YYEKEE, per germline (reference sequence). The CDR3 extends over 14 amino acids. The CDR3: CASTNIVGQTEAFF. DNA for the CDR3: TGTGCCAGCACCAATATAGTGGGGCAAACTGAAGCTTTCTTT. Full variable domain (rest looked up from reference TRBV5-5 and TRBJ1-1): DAGVTQSPTHLIKTRGQQVTLRCSPISGHKSVSWYQQVLGQGPQFIFQYYEKEERGRGNFPDRFSARQFPNYSSELNVNALLLGDSALYLCASTNIVGQTEAFFGQGTRLTVV.

V and J are TRBV6-5 and TRBJ2-2, with 7 bases lining up with TRBD1. The length of the CDR3 is 14 residues. Germline CDR1 MNHEY, CDR2 SVGAGI. Trimming took 2 bases from V and 5 from J; bases not matched to a gene: 2. The CDR3 loop is CASSYGTETGELFF. In nucleotides, the CDR3 is TGTGCCAGCAGTTACGGGACAGAAACCGGGGAGCTGTTTTTT.

This chain joins TRBV10-3 and TRBJ1-2; D gene uncertain. The germline CDR1 and CDR2 sequences are ENHRY and SYGVKD. The length of the CDR3 is 15 residues. V lost 0 bases and J lost 4, with 12 bases in between. The chain's CDR3 is CAISESFSQVYGYTF. CDR3 sequence (DNA): TGTGCCATCAGTGAGTCGTTTTCGCAGGTCTATGGCTACACCTTC.

This clone was seen a few times. V and J are TRBV7-9 and TRBJ2-7; maybe TRBD2 (6 bases). From germline, CDR1 is SEHNR and CDR2 FQNEAQ (reference sequence). Trimming cost V 6 bases and J 4 bases, with 10 bases left between them. This CDR3 is 12 amino acids long. The CDR3 DNA sequence: TGTGCCAGCAGGAGTAGCGGTTACGAGCAGTACTTC. This translates into CASRSSGYEQYF. Full variable domain (remainder filled in from reference TRBV7-9 and TRBJ2-7): DTGVSQNPRHKITKRGQNVTFRCDPISEHNRLYWYRQTLGQGPEFLTYFQNEAQLEKSRLLSDRFSAERPKGSFSTLEIQRTEQGDSAMYLCASRSSGYEQYFGPGTRLTVT.